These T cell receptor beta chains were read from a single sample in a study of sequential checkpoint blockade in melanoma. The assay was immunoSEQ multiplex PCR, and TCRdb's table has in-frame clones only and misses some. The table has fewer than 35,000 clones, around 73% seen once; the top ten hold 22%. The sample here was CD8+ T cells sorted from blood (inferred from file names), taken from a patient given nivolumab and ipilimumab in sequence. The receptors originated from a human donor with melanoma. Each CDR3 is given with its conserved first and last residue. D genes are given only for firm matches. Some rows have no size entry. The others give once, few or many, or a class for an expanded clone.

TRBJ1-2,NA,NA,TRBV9,TGTGCCAGCAGCGCCGAGGGCAGTCTTCAAATCTATGGCTACACCTTC,CASSAEGSLQIYGYTF
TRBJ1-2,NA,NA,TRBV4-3,TGCGCCAGCAGCCAAGTCGGGTCGGGGGGCTACACCTTC,CASSQVGSGGYTF
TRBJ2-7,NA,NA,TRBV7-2,TGTGCCAGCAGCCCGACCCGACTATACGAGCAGTACTTC,CASSPTRLYEQYF
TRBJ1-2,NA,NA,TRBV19,TGTGCCAGTAGTATAGGGACAGCCGGCTATGGCTACACCTTC,CASSIGTAGYGYTF
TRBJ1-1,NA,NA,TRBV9,TGTGCCAGCAGCGCACAGGCGAACACTGAAGCCTTCTTT,CASSAQANTEAFF
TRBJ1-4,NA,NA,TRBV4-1,TGCGCCAGCAGCCAAGATCGGCAGCGCGGTGAAAAACTGTTTTTT,CASSQDRQRGEKLFF
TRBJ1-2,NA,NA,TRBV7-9,TGTGCCAGCACCCGGACAGTAGATGGCTACACCTTC,CASTRTVDGYTF
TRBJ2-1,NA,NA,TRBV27,TGTGCCAGCAGTTTATCGGAGGGAAATGAGCAGTTCTTC,CASSLSEGNEQFF
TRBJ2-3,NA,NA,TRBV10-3,TGTGCCATCTCAAAAACAGGGAGTAGCACAGATACGCAGTATTTT,CAISKTGSSTDTQYF
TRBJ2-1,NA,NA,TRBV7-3,TGTGCCAGCGGCTTCCCAGGGGCTAGCTCCTACAATGAGCAGTTCTTC,CASGFPGASSYNEQFF
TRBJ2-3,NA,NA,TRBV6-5,TGTGCCAGCAGTTACTTCATAGGCACAGATACGCAGTATTTT,CASSYFIGTDTQYF
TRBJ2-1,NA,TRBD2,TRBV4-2,TGTGCCAGCAGCCAAGGGCTAGCGGGGGGTAATGAGCAGTTCTTC,CASSQGLAGGNEQFF
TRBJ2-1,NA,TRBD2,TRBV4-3,TGCGCCAGCAGCCAAGACGGGACTACCGAGGAGGGTTTTTACAATGAGCAGTTCTTC,CASSQDGTTEEGFYNEQFF
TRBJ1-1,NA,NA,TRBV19,TGTGCCAGTAGTTTCGGGCAGGGGAACACTGAAGCTTTCTTT,CASSFGQGNTEAFF
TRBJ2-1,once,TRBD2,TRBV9,TGTGCCAGCACTAGCGGGACTCGAGAGCAGTTCTTC,CASTSGTREQFF
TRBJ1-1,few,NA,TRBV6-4,TGTGCCAGCAGTGAGGACTTCTGGGAGGGCACTGAAGCTTTCTTT,CASSEDFWEGTEAFF
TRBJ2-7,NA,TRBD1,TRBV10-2,TGCGCCAGCGGACAGGGGCGTTCCTACGAGCAGTACTTC,CASGQGRSYEQYF
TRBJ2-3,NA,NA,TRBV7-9,TGTGCCAGCAGCTCGTATCCAGGGGGCACAGATACGCAGTATTTT,CASSSYPGGTDTQYF
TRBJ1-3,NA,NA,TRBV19,TGTGCCAGTAGTCTGGGGACAAGCTCTGGAAACACCATATATTTT,CASSLGTSSGNTIYF
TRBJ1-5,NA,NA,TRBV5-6,TGTGCCAGCAGCTTCTCCAGTAGCAATCAGCCCCAGCATTTT,CASSFSSSNQPQHF
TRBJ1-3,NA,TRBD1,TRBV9,TGTGCCAGCAGCGCGGGACAGGGTTCGTGGGGAAACACCATATATTTT,CASSAGQGSWGNTIYF
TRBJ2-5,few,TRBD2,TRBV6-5,TGTGCCAGCAGTTACTCCCCAGCGGGGGCTAAAGAGACCCAGTACTTC,CASSYSPAGAKETQYF
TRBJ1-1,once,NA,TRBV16,TGTGCCAGCAGCCTGGGGACATGGGCCACTGAAGCTTTCTTT,CASSLGTWATEAFF
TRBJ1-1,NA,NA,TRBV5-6,TGTGCCAGCAGCTTACCAGGGATGAACACTGAAGCTTTCTTT,CASSLPGMNTEAFF
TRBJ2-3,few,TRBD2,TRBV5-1,TGCGCCAGCAGCCCTATAGGCCCACTACTAGCGGGGGGCCGTAGCACAGATACGCAGTATTTT,CASSPIGPLLAGGRSTDTQYF
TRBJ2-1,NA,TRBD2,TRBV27,TGTGCCAGCAGTTCCTCGACTAGCGGGAGCCAAACCGAGCAGTTCTTC,CASSSSTSGSQTEQFF
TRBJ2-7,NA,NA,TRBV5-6,TGTGCCAGCAGCTCCACTGATATGGGCGAGCAGTACTTC,CASSSTDMGEQYF
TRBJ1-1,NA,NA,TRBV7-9,TGTGCCAGCAGCTTATCGGGAAAACCCTTGAAGGGAGCTTTCTTT,CASSLSGKPLKGAFF
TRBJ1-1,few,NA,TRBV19,TGTGCCAGTACTTGGGGACACACGAACACTGAAGCTTTCTTT,CASTWGHTNTEAFF
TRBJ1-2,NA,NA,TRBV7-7,TGTGCCAGCAGCCCACGGAACTACTACACCTTC,CASSPRNYYTF
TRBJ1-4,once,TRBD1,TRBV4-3,TGCGCCAGCAGCCAAGGCCCCGGGACAGGGGCTGAAAAACTGTTTTTT,CASSQGPGTGAEKLFF
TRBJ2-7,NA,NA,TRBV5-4,TGTGCCAGCAGCTTGGGGGAGTACTACGAGCAGTACTTC,CASSLGEYYEQYF
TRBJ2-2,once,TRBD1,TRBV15,TGTGCCACCAGCACCCGGGACAGGGGAGTGGTAGGCCTCTGGGACACCGGGGAGCTGTTTTTT,CATSTRDRGVVGLWDTGELFF
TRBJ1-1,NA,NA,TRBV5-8,TGTGCCAGCAGACGGGGACAAATCCAAGAAGCTTTCTTT,CASRRGQIQEAFF
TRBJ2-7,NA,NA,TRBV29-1,TGCAGCGTTGAGTCTCGGGGGAACGAGCAGTACTTC,CSVESRGNEQYF
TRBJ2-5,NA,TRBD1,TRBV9,TGTGCCAGCAGCGTAGGGGACAGGGGAGGGGAGACCCAGTACTTC,CASSVGDRGGETQYF
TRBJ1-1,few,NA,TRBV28,TGTGCCAGCACCTCCATTAGGGGGATGGTTATCTTT,CASTSIRGMVIF
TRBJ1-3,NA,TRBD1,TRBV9,TGTGCCAGCAGCGTAGCAGACAGGGAATACACCATATATTTT,CASSVADREYTIYF
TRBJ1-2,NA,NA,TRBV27,TGTGCCAGCTCTCTCGACAGAGCCCACTATGGCTACACCTTC,CASSLDRAHYGYTF
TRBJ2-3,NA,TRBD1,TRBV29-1,TGCAGCGTTGATTCTACTCGTCGGGGGACAGGGATCGCCCCAGATACGCAGTATTTT,CSVDSTRRGTGIAPDTQYF
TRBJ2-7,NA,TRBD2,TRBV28,TGTGCCAGCACTGTAGCGGGAGCGGCCGAGCAGTACTTC,CASTVAGAAEQYF
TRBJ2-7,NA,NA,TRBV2,TGTGCCAGCAGTGGCGGATGGGGCGGCTACGAGCAGTACTTC,CASSGGWGGYEQYF
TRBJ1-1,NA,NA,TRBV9,TGTGCCAGCAGCGTGGTCCTGAGGGCTGAAGCTTTCTTT,CASSVVLRAEAFF
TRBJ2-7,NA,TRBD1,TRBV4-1,TGCGCCAGCAGCCTTATGCTTCGGGGACAGAGGAGCTCCTACGAGCAGTACTTC,CASSLMLRGQRSSYEQYF
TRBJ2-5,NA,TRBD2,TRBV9,TGTGCCAGCAGAAGAACTAGCGGGTCCCAAGAGACCCAGTACTTC,CASRRTSGSQETQYF
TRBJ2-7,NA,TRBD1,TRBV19,TGTGCCAGTGCGACTGGACAGGGGATCTCCTACGAGCAGTACTTC,CASATGQGISYEQYF
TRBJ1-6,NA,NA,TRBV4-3,TGCGCCAGCAGCCAAGATTTTCGGTACCTAGCTCATTCACCCCTCCACTTT,CASSQDFRYLAHSPLHF
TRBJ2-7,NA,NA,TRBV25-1,TGTGCCAGCAGGGAATTCACCGGGACATCCTACGAGCAGTACTTC,CASREFTGTSYEQYF
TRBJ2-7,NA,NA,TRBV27,TGTGCCAGCAGTTTAGGCCCCCAGGGGCAGGGGAGATACGAGCAGTACTTC,CASSLGPQGQGRYEQYF
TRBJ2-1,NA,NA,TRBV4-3,TGCGCCAGCAGCCAAGATTTTGGCGGGGTCGGCTACAATGAGCAGTTCTTC,CASSQDFGGVGYNEQFF
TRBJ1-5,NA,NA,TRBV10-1,TGCGCCAGCAGTTGGGACTTCCGTAGCAATCAGCCCCAGCATTTT,CASSWDFRSNQPQHF